This T cell receptor beta chain is from a study of blood T cell repertoires in COVID-19. The overall study: From the United States, Italy and Spain came samples of acute and convalescent COVID-19.

Clones were sequenced by immunoSEQ multiplex PCR, and TCRdb holds only the in-frame ones, with some missing. The repertoire includes about 430,000 clones, around nine tenths of them detected once, and 1.4% to 1.5% sits in the top ten. V dropped 5 bases and J dropped 5; count of bases not matched to a gene: 5. The length of the CDR3 is 14 residues. The germline CDR1 and CDR2 sequences are SGDLS and YYNGEE. The clonotype comes from a woman between 18 and 29 years old who had been exposed to COVID-19. The chain is built from TRBV9 and TRBJ2-1, with 9 bases matching TRBD2. The sample comprised PBMCs or T cells enriched from blood (not recorded which). CDR3 in DNA: TGTGCCAGCAGGGCAAGACTAGCGGACAATGAGCAGTTCTTC. Its protein is CASRARLADNEQFF. Filled out from reference TRBV9 and TRBJ2-1, the complete variable domain reads DSGVTQTPKHLITATGQRVTLRCSPRSGDLSVYWYQQSLDQGLQFLIQYYNGEERAKGNILERFSAQQFPDLHSELNLSSLELGDSALYFCASRARLADNEQFFGPGTRLTVL.